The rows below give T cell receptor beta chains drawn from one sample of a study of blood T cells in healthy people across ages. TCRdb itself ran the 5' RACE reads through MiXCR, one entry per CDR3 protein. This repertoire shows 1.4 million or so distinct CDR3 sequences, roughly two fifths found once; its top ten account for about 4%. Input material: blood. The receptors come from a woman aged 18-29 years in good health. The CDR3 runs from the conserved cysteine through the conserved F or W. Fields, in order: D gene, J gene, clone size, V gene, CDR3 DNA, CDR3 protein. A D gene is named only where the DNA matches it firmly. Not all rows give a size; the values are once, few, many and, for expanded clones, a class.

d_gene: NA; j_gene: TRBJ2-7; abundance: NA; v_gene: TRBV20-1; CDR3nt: TGCAGTGCTAGAGTGAGCGGAATATACAATGAGCAGTACTTC; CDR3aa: CSARVSGIYNEQYF
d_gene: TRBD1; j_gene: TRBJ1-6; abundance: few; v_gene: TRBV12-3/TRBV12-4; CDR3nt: TGTGCCAGCAGTCCCCGACAGGGAGCCTTAGATAATTCACCCCTCCACTTT; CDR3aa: CASSPRQGALDNSPLHF
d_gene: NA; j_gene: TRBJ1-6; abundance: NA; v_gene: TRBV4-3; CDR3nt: TGCGCCAGCAGCCAAGACAGCTATAATTCACCCCTCCACTTT; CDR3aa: CASSQDSYNSPLHF
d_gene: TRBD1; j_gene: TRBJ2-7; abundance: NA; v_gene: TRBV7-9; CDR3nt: TGTGCCAGCAGCCTCACAGGGGCGGACAATGAGCAGTACTTC; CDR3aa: CASSLTGADNEQYF
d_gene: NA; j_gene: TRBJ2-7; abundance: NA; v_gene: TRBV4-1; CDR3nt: TGCGCCAGCAGCCCGGGGGAAAGGATCTCCTACGAGCAGTACTTC; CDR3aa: CASSPGERISYEQYF
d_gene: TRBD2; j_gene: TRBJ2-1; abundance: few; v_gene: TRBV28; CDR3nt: TGTGCCAGCAGTTTATGGGCTAGCGGGCACTCCTACAATGAGCAGTTCTTC; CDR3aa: CASSLWASGHSYNEQFF
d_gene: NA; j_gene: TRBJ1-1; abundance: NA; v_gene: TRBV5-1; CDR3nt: TGCGCCAGCAGCTTGTCCAGGTGGGCTGAAGCTTTCTTT; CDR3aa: CASSLSRWAEAFF
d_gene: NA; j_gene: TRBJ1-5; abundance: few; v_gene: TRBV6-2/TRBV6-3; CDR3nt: TGTGCCAGCAGTTATCATCCACAGCCCCAGCATTTT; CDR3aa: CASSYHPQPQHF
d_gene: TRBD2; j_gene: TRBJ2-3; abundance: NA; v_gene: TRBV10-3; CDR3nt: TGTGCCATCAGTGAATCCCTTAGCGGGAGTGGCACAGATACGCAGTATTTT; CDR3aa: CAISESLSGSGTDTQYF
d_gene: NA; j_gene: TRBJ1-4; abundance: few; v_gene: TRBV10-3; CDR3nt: TGTGCCTTATCCCCCGTGACGGATGAAAAACTGTTTTTT; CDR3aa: CALSPVTDEKLFF
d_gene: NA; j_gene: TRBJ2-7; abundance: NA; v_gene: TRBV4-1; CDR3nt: TGCGCCAGCAGCCATACGACAGGAAACTACGAGCAGTACTTC; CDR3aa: CASSHTTGNYEQYF
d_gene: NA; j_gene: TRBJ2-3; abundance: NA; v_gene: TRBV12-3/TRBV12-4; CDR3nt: TGTGCCAGCAGTTTAGTTACGCTGGGGGTAGATACGCAGTATTTT; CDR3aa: CASSLVTLGVDTQYF
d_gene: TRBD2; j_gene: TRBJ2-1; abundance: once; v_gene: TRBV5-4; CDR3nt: TGTGCCAGCAGCTTTACTAGCGGGAGGAAAGAGACCCAGTTCTTC; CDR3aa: CASSFTSGRKETQFF
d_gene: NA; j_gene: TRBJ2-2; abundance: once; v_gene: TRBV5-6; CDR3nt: TGTGCCAGCAGCTTGTATGGACTTAACACCGGGGAGCTGTTTTTT; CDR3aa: CASSLYGLNTGELFF
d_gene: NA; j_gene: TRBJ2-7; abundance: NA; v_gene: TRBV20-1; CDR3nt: TGCAGTGCTAGGGGACCGGTCTACGAGCAGTACTTC; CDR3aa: CSARGPVYEQYF
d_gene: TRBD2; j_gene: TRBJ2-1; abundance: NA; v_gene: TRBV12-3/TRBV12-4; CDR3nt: TGTGCCAGCAGTTTCCTTTTTTCGGGGGGGAGCTCCTACAATGAGCAGTTCTTC; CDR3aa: CASSFLFSGGSSYNEQFF
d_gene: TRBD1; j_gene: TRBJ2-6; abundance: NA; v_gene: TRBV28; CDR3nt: TGTGCCAGCAGTACGCACCTCTCCGGGACAGGGGCCTCTGGGGCCAACGTCCTGACTTTC; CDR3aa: CASSTHLSGTGASGANVLTF
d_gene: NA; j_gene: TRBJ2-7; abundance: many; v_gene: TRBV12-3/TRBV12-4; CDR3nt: TGTGCCAGCAGCCGGACATTTAGGGGGGCCTACGAGCAGTACTTC; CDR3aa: CASSRTFRGAYEQYF
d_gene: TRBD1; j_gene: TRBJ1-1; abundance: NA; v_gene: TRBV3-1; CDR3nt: TGTGCCAGCAGCCATAACAGGGGGCTTTTATTTGAAGCTTTCTTT; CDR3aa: CASSHNRGLLFEAFF
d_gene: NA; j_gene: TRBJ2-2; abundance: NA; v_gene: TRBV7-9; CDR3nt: TGTGCCAGCAGCGTGGACAGAGGGCTGTTTTTT; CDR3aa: CASSVDRGLFF
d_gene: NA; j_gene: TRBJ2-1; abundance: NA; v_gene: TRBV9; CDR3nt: TGTGCCAGCAGCGTAATCCCGTACAATGAGCAGTTCTTC; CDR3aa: CASSVIPYNEQFF
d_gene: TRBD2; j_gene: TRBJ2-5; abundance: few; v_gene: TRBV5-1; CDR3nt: TGCGCCAGCAGCTCCGGTAGCGGGGCCTCCATTAGGGAGACCCAGTACTTC; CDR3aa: CASSSGSGASIRETQYF
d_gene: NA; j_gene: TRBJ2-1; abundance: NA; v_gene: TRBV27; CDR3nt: TGTGCCAGCAGCCACAGTTCTCCGTACGAGCAGTTCTTC; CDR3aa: CASSHSSPYEQFF
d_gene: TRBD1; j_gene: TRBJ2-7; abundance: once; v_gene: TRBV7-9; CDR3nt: TGTGCCAGCAGCGCCCGACCGGGACAGGCTACCTACGAGCAGTACTTC; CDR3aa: CASSARPGQATYEQYF
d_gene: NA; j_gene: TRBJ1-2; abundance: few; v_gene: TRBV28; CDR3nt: TGTGCCAGCGGCCGTGGGGGCTATGGCTACACCTTC; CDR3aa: CASGRGGYGYTF
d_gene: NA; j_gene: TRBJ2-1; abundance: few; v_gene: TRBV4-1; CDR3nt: TGCGCCAGCAGCCGGAGCCTACAATACAATGAGCAGTTCTTC; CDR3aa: CASSRSLQYNEQFF
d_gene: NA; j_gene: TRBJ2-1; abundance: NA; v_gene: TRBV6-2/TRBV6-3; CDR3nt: TGTGCCAGCAGTTCCCCCTTTCAGGGGCTTCCACACAATGAGCAGTTCTTC; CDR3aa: CASSSPFQGLPHNEQFF
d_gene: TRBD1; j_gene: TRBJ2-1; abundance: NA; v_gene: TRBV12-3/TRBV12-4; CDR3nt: TGTGCCGGCAGTTCCCCCCCGGGACAGGGGCTCTTGGGGAATGAGCAGTTCTTC; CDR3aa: CAGSSPPGQGLLGNEQFF
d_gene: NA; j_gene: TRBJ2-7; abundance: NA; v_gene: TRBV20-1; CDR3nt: TGCAGTGGCCGCTTTGGGGGTGTAGAGCAGTACTTC; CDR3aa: CSGRFGGVEQYF
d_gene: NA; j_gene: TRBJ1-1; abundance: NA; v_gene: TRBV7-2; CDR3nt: TGTGCCAGCACTATAGACAGATTGAACACTAAAGCTTTCTTT; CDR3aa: CASTIDRLNTKAFF
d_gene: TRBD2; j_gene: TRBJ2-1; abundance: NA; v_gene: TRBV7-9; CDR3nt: TGTGCCAGCAGCTTACCGACTAGCTTGGAGGGACGGAGGTCCTACAATGAGCAGTTCTTC; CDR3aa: CASSLPTSLEGRRSYNEQFF
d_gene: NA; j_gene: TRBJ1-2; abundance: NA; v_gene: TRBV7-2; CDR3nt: TGTGCCAGCAGCTTAGGCCCGCAGATTTATGGCTACACCTTC; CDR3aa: CASSLGPQIYGYTF
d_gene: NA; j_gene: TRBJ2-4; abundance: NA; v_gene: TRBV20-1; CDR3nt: TGCAGTGCTAGGGGTGCGGGTCGCCCGTACTTC; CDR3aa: CSARGAGRPYF
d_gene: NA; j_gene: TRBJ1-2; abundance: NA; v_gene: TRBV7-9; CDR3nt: TGTGCCAGCAGCTTAGATTCGACATACTATGGCTACACCTTC; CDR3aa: CASSLDSTYYGYTF
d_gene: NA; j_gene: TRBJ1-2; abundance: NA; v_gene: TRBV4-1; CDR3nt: TGCGCCAGCAGCCAACCTTGTGTGGGGAACTATGGCTACACCTTC; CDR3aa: CASSQPCVGNYGYTF
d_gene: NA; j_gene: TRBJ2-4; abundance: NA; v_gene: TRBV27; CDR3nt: TGTGCCGCCGGGACTTACCTAGCCAAAAACATTCAGTACTTC; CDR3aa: CAAGTYLAKNIQYF
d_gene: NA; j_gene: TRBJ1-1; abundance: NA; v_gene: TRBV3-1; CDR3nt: TGTGCCAGCAGCCAAGAGGGGATCACTGAAGCTTTCTTT; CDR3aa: CASSQEGITEAFF
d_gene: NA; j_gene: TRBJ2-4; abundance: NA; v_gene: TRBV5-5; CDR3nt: TGTGCCAGCAGCTTGGGTCTGTCAAACATTCAGTACTTC; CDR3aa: CASSLGLSNIQYF
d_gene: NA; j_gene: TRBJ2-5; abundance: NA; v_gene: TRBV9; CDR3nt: TGTGCCAGCAGCGTAGACTCGGGGTACAATGAGCAGTACTTC; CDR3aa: CASSVDSGYNEQYF
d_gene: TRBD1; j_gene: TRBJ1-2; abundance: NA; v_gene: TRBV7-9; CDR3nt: TGTGCCAGCAGCTTACTTGGACAGGCTACTAACTATGGCTACACCTTC; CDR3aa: CASSLLGQATNYGYTF
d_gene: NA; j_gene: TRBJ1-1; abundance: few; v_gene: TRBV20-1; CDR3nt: TGCAGTGCAACCAGGCCGAACACTGAAGCTTTCTTT; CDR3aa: CSATRPNTEAFF
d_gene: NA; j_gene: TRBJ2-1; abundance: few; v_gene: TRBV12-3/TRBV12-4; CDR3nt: TGTGCCAGCAGTTTGAGGGGCAGAGGGCAGTTCTTC; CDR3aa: CASSLRGRGQFF
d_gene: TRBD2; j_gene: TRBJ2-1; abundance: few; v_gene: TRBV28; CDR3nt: TGTGCCAGCAGTTCTAGCGGGAGATTGGTTGAGCAGTTCTTC; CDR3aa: CASSSSGRLVEQFF
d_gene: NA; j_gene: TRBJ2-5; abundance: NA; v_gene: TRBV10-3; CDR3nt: TGTGCCATCAGTGAGCCGTGGGCCCGACAGGAGACCCAGTACTTC; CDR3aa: CAISEPWARQETQYF
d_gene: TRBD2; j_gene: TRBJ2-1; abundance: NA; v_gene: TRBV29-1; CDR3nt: TGCAGCGTGTCCGGACTAGCGGGAGCTTTGAATGAGCAGTTCTTC; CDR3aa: CSVSGLAGALNEQFF
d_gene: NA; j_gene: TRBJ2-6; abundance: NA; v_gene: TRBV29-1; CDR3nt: TGCAGCGTTAGGGACTCTGGGGCCAACGTCCTGACTTTC; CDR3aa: CSVRDSGANVLTF
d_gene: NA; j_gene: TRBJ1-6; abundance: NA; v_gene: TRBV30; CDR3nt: TGTGCCTGGAGTGGTTCGGGGAGATCACCCCTCCACTTT; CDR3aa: CAWSGSGRSPLHF
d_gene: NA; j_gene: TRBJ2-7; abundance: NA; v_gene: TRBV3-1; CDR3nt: TGTGCCAGCAGCCAAGTCTGGAGGAGGGGGCGAGGCTACGAGCAGTACTTC; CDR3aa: CASSQVWRRGRGYEQYF
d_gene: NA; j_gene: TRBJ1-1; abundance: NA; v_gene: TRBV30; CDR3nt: TGTGCCTACCAGCCCGGGATCGCCAGGACTGAAGCTTTCTTT; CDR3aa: CAYQPGIARTEAFF
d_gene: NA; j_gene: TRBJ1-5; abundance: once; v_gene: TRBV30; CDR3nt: TGTGCCTGGAGTTTGGGGGGTGGCAATCAGCCCCAGCATTTT; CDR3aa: CAWSLGGGNQPQHF
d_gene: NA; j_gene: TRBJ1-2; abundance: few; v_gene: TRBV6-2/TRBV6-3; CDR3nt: TGTGCCAGCAGTCCGACTACAGTCTATGGCTACACCTTC; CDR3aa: CASSPTTVYGYTF
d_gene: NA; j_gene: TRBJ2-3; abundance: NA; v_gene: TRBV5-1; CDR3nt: TGCGCCAGCAGGTTCTCTGTCCGAAGAACAGATACGCAGTATTTT; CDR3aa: CASRFSVRRTDTQYF
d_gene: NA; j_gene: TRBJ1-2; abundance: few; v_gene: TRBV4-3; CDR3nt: TGCGCCAGCAGCCAAGCCCAGAACTATGGCTACACCTTC; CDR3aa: CASSQAQNYGYTF
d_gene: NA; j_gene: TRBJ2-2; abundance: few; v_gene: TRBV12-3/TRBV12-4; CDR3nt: TGTGCCAGCAGACTCGAGCCTGCAGGCGGGGAGCTGTTTTTT; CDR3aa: CASRLEPAGGELFF
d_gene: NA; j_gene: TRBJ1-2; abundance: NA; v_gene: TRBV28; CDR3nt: TGTGCCACCATCCCGTTCAGCAGTCCCGAAGGCTACACCTTC; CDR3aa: CATIPFSSPEGYTF
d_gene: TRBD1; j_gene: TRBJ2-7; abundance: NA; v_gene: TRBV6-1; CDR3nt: TGTGCCAGCAGTGAAGGGACAGGGACCACGGGCGACGAGCAGTACTTC; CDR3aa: CASSEGTGTTGDEQYF
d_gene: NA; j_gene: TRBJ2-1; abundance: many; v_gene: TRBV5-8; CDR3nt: TGTGCCAGCAGCTTGCGGGGAATGAACTACAATGAGCAGTTCTTC; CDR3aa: CASSLRGMNYNEQFF